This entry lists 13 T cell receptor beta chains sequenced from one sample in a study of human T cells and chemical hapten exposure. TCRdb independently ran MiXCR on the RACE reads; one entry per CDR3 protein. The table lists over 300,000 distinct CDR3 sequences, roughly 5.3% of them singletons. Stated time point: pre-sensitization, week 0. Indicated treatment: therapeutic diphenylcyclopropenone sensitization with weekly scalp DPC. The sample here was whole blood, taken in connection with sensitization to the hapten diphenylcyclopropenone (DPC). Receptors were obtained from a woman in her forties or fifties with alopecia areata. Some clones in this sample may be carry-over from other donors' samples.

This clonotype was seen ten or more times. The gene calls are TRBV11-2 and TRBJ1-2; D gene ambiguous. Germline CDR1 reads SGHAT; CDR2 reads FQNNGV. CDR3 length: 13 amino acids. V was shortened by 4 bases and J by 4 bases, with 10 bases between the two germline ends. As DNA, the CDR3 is TGTGCCAGCAGCTCCTCCGGACCCTATGGCTACACCTTC. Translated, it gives CASSSSGPYGYTF.

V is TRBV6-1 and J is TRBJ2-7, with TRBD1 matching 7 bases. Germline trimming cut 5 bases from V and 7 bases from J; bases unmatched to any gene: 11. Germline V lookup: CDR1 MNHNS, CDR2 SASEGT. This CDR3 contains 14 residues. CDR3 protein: CASSQRQGQSEQYF. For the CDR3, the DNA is TGTGCCAGCAGTCAGCGACAGGGTCAATCGGAGCAGTACTTC.

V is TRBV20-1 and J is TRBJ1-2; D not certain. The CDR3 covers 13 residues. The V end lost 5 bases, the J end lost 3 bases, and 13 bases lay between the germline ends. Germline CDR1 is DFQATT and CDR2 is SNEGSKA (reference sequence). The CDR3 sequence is CSAPLKGYYGYTF. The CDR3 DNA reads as TGCAGTGCTCCTCTAAAGGGTTACTATGGCTACACCTTC.

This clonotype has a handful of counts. The CDR3 region has the DNA TGTGCTAGTGGTTTAGGGACAGGGGGGGACACTGAAGCTTTCTTT. It specifies CASGLGTGGDTEAFF. The chain joins TRBV12-5 to TRBJ1-1, with 11 bases lining up with TRBD1. CDR1 and CDR2 (germline): LGHNT, FRNRAP. This CDR3 is 15 amino acids long. V lost 3 bases, J lost 3 bases, and 3 bases stayed unmatched.

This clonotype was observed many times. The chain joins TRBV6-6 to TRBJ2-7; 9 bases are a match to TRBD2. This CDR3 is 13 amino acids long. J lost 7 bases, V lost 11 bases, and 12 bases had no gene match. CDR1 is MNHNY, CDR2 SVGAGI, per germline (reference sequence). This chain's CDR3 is CAGSGGRDREQYF. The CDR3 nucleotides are TGTGCCGGGTCCGGCGGGAGGGACCGGGAGCAGTACTTC.

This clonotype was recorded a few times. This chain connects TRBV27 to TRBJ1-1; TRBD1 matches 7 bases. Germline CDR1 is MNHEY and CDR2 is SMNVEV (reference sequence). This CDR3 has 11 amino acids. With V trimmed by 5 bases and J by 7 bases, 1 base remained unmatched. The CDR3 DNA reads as TGTGCCAGCAGTCACAGGGGTGAAGCTTTCTTT. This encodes CASSHRGEAFF.

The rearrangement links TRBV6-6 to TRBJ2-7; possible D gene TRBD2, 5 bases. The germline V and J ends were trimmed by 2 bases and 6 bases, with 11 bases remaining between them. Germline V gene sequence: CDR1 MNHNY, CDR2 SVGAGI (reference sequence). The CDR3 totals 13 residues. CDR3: CASSYEGLGEQYF. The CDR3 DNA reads TGTGCCAGCAGTTACGAGGGTCTAGGCGAGCAGTACTTC.

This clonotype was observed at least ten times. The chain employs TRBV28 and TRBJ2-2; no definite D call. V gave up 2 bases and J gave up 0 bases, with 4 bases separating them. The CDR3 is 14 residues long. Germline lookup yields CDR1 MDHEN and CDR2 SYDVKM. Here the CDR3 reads CASSLLANTGELFF. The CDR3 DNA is TGTGCCAGCAGTTTACTAGCGAACACCGGGGAGCTGTTTTTT. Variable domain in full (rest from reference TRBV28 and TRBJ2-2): DVKVTQSSRYLVKRTGEKVFLECVQDMDHENMFWYRQDPGLGLRLIYFSYDVKMKEKGDIPEGYSVSREKKERFSLILESASTNQTSMYLCASSLLANTGELFFGEGSRLTVL.

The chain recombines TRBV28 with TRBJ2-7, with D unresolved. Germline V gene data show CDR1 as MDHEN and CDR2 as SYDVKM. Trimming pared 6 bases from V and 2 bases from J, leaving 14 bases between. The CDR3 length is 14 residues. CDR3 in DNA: TGTGCCAGCAGCCTGAGGATTTCCCCCTACGAGCAGTACTTC. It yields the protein CASSLRISPYEQYF. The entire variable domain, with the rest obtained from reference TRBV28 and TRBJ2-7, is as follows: DVKVTQSSRYLVKRTGEKVFLECVQDMDHENMFWYRQDPGLGLRLIYFSYDVKMKEKGDIPEGYSVSREKKERFSLILESASTNQTSMYLCASSLRISPYEQYFGPGTRLTVT.

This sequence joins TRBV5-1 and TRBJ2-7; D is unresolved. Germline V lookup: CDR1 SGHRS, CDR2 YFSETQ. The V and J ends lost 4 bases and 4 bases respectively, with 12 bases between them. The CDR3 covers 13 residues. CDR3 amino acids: CASSPAELYEQYF. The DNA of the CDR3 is TGCGCCAGCAGCCCTGCAGAGCTTTACGAGCAGTACTTC.

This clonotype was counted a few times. The CDR3 DNA follows: TGTGCCAGCAGCAAGATTAAGCAGGGGGGCGGACGGAATGAAAAACTGTTTTTT. This gives the protein CASSKIKQGGGRNEKLFF. The chain links TRBV21-1 to TRBJ1-4; the table's D call, TRBD1, has no DNA check behind it. TRBV21-1 is termed a pseudogene. This CDR3 is 18 amino acids long.

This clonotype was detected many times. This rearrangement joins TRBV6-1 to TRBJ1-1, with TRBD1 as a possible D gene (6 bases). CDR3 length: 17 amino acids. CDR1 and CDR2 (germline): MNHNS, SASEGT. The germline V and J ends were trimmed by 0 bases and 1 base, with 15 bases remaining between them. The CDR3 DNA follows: TGTGCCAGCAGTGAAGCGCAGGGGTTTTCTGAGAACACTGAAGCTTTCTTT. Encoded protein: CASSEAQGFSENTEAFF.

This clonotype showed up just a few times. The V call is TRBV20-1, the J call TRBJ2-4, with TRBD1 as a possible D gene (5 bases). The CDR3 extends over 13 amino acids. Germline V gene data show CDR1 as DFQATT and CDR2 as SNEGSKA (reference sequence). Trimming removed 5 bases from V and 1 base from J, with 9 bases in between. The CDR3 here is CSALGVAKNIQYF. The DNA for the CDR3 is TGCAGTGCTCTAGGGGTGGCCAAAAACATTCAGTACTTC.